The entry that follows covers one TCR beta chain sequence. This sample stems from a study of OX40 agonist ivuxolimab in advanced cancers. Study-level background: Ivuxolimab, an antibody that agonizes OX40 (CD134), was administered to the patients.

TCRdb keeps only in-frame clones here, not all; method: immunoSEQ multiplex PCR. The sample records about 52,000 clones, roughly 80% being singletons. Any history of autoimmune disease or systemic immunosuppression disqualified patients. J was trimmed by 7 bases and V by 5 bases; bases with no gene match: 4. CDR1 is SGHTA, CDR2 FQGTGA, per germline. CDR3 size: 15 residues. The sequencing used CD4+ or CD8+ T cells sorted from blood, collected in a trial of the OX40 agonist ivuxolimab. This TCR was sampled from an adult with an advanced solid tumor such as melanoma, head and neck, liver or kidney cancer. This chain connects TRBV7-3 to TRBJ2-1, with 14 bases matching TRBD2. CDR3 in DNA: TGTGCCAGCAGCCGGACTAGCGGGGGGCTTAATGAGCAGTTCTTC. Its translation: CASSRTSGGLNEQFF.